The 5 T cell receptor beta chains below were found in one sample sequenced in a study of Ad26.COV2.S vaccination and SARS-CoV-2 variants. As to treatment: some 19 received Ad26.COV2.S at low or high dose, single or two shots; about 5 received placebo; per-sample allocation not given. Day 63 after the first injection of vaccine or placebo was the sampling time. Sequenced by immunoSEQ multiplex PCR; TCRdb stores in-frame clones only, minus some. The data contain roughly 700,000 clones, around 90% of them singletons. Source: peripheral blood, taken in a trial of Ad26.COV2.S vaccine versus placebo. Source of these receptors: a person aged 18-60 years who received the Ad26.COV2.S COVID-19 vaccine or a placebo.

The CDR3 is CASSFFLGPPTEAFF. In nucleotides, the CDR3 is TGTGCCAGCAGCTTTTTTCTGGGACCGCCCACTGAAGCTTTCTTT. This rearrangement joins TRBV7-9 to TRBJ1-1, with D possibly being TRBD1 (5 bases). CDR1 is SEHNR and CDR2 is FQNEAQ in the germline V gene (reference sequence). The ends were cut back, 3 bases at V and 4 bases at J, with 15 bases in the middle. The CDR3 extends over 15 amino acids.

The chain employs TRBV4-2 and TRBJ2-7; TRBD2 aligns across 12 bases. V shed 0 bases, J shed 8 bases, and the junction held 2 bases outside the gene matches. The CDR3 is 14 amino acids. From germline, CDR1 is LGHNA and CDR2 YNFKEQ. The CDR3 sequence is CASSQETSGRQQYF. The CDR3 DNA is TGTGCCAGCAGCCAAGAAACTAGCGGGAGGCAGCAGTACTTC.

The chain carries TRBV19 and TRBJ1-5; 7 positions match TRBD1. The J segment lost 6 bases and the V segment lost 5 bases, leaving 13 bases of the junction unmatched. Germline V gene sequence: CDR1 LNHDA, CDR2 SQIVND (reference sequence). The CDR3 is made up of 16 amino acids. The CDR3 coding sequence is TGTGCCAGTAGTGACACAGGGGTCCGGGGCTCTCAGCCCCAGCATTTT. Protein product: CASSDTGVRGSQPQHF.

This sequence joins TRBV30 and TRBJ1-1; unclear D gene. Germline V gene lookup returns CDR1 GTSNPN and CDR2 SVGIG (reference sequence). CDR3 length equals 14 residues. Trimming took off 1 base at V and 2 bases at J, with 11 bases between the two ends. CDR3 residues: CAWSGGRTNTEAFF. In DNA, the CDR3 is TGTGCCTGGAGTGGTGGACGGACCAACACTGAAGCTTTCTTT.

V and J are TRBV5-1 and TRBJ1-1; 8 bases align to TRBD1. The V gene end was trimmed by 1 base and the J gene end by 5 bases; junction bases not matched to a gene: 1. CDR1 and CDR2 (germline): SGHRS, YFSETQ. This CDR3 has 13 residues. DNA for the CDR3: TGCGCCAGCAGCTTGTGGACAGGGACTGAAGCTTTCTTT. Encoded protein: CASSLWTGTEAFF.